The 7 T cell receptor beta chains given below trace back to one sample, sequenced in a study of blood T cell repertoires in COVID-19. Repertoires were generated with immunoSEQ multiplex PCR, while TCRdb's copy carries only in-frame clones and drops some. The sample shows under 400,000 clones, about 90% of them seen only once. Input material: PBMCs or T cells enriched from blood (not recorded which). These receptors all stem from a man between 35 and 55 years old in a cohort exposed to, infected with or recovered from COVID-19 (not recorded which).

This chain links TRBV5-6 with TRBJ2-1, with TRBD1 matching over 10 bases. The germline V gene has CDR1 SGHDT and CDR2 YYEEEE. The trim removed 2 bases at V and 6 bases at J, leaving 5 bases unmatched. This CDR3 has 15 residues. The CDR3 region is CASSFWDRGSNEQFF. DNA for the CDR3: TGTGCCAGCAGCTTTTGGGACAGGGGTAGCAATGAGCAGTTCTTC.

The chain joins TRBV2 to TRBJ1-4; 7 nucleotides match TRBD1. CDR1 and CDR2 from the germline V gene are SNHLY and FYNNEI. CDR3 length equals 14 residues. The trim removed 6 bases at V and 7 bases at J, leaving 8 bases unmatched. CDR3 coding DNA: TGTGCCAGCAGCGCCAGGGGGACACCTGAAAAACTGTTTTTT. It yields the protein CASSARGTPEKLFF. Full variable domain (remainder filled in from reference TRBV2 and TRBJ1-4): EPEVTQTPSHQVTQMGQEVILRCVPISNHLYFYWYRQILGQKVEFLVSFYNNEISEKSEIFDDQFSVERPDGSNFTLKIRSTKLEDSAMYFCASSARGTPEKLFFGSGTQLSVL.

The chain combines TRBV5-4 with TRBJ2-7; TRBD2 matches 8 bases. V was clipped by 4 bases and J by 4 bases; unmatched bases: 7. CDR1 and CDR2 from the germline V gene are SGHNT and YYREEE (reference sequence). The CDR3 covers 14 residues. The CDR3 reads CASSPGLARYEQYF. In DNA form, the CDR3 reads TGTGCCAGCAGCCCCGGACTAGCTAGGTACGAGCAGTACTTC.

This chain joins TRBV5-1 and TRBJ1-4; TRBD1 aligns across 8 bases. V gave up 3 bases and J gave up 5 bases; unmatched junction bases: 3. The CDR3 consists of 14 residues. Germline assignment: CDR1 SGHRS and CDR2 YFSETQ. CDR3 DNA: TGCGCCAGCAGCTCGACAGGGGAAAATGAAAAACTGTTTTTT. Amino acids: CASSSTGENEKLFF.

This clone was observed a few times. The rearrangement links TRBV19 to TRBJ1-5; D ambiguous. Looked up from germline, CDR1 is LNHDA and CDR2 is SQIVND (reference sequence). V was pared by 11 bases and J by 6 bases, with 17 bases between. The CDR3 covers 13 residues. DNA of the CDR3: TGTGCCGGAGGAGAACAATATGCTCAGCCCCAGCATTTT. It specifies CAGGEQYAQPQHF.

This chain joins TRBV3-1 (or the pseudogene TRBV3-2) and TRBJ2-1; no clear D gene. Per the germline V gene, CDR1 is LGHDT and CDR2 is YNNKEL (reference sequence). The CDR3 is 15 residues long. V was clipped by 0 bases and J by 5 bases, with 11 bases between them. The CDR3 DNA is TGTGCCAGCAGCCAAGATACCCTAAGAAACAATGAGCAGTTCTTC. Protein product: CASSQDTLRNNEQFF.

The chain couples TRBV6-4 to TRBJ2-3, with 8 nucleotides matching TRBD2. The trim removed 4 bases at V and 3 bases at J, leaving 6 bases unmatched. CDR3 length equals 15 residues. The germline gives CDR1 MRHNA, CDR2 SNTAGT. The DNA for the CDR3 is TGTGCCAGCAGTGTAGGTAGCGGGACGACAGATACGCAGTATTTT. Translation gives CASSVGSGTTDTQYF.